This T cell receptor (beta chain) was profiled in a study of control samples from healthy donors and cancer patients (dated by TCRdb to 2019 to 2021). Note on this clone: Its cognate antigen has yet to be identified. No base quality information exists; no much larger clone differs at one position.

Library generation was performed with the immunoSEQ multiplex PCR assay. TCRdb took this table from immuneACCESS and kept in-frame rearrangements with V and J called. Such tables lack part of the clones; where checked against another copy, unresolved V genes explain under half of the gap, and the rest is unexplained. The sample contains just over 150,000 clones, 80% to 90% of them found a single time. The ten largest clones capture about 12% of the sample. Input material: blood. The clonotype comes from a man aged 30 to 45 in good health.

CDR3 region: CASNKEDTEAFF. The base sequence is TGTGCCAGCAACAAGGAGGATACTGAAGCTTTCTTT. The chain joins TRBV2 to TRBJ1-1; a confident D gene designation cannot be given. The CDR3 has 12 amino acids, counting the end cysteine and phenylalanine. Only the CDR3 DNA is retained, 36 bases long and in frame from the first base. Between the V and J ends, shortened by 7 bases and 5 bases respectively, the junction contains 11 bases. From the germline V gene, CDR1 is SNHLY and CDR2 is FYNNEI.